This T cell receptor beta chain was sequenced in a study of cytomegalovirus exposure and HLA in healthy donors. Findings and caveats of the study: Other equally common chains were less clonally expanded than HLA-associated TCR beta chains, a later analysis showed. Later analysis identified a missense DCLRE1C variant that was linked to TCR beta V- and J-gene trimming. Most TCR sequences were seen very rarely across donors, but some public TCRs occurred in many.

Donors in the study were healthy people who gave bone marrow. This CDR3 contains 13 residues. Germline CDR1 reads MDHEN; CDR2 reads SYDVKM. V was cut by 4 bases and J by 6 bases, with 10 bases left in between. PCR employed 60 Vbeta and 13 Jbeta primers. Assay used: immunoSEQ multiplex PCR; TCRdb lists only in-frame clones, some missing. The sample lists some 180,000 clones, about four fifths occurring once. Concerning this clone itself: What it binds is not known.

What was sequenced was PBMCs. The genes are TRBV28 and TRBJ1-5; D gene uncertain. The sequence was obtained from a woman between 25 and 40 years old in good health and CMV-seropositive. The CDR3 DNA reads TGTGCCAGCAGTTCCCGGGTGGGTCAGCCCCAGCATTTT. Translated, it gives CASSSRVGQPQHF.